These 12 T cell receptor beta chains were all obtained from the same sample, sequenced in a study of T cell repertoires in cytomegalovirus infection. One entry per CDR3 protein, called by TCRdb with MiXCR from the reads. In the table there are a few hundred thousand distinct CDR3 sequences, roughly 9% of which are singletons. The sequencing sample was made of PBMCs. The source is a human donor in good health (CMV status not recorded). Some clones in this sample may be carry-over from other donors' samples.

This rearrangement joins TRBV20-1 to TRBJ1-2; TRBD1 matches at 9 bases. Germline V CDR1 and CDR2: DFQATT, SNEGSKA (reference sequence). The CDR3 has 12 amino acids. Germline trimming cut 3 bases from V and 7 bases from J; bases unmatched to any gene: 3. The CDR3 loop is CSASGTGPGYTF. The CDR3 DNA follows: TGCAGTGCTAGCGGGACAGGGCCTGGCTACACCTTC.

This clonotype was observed a few times. The chain links TRBV20-1 to TRBJ2-1, with D possibly TRBD2 on 7 matching bases. This CDR3 is 16 amino acids long. V shed 0 bases and J shed 8 bases, with 20 bases lying between them. Germline lookup yields CDR1 DFQATT and CDR2 SNEGSKA (reference sequence). This CDR3 reads CSARDFGGRGAHEQFF. The CDR3 DNA reads as TGCAGTGCTAGAGATTTCGGGGGACGGGGGGCCCATGAGCAGTTCTTC.

In its sample, this clonotype was seen many times. V is TRBV7-8 and J is TRBJ1-6; D call uncertain. The V end lost 0 bases, the J end lost 7 bases, and 13 bases lay between the germline ends. Germline V CDR1 and CDR2: SGHVS, FQNEAQ. The CDR3 totals 16 residues. DNA of the CDR3: TGTGCCAGCAGCTTAGCGGCCATCCTGGGGAATTCACCCCTCCACTTT. Amino acids: CASSLAAILGNSPLHF.

This clonotype was found many times. The junction and the germline gene differ at one end; a read error may be behind it. The genes are TRBV7-2 and TRBJ2-3; TRBD1 matches at 9 bases. CDR1 and CDR2 (germline): SGHTA, FQGNSA. The CDR3 is 12 residues long. The CDR3 is CASSLDGTGKCF. The DNA of the CDR3 is TGTGCCAGCAGCTTAGACGGGACAGGGAAGTGTTTT.

In this sample, this clonotype turned up many times. V and J are TRBV12-3 or TRBV12-4 and TRBJ1-1; D possibly corresponds to TRBD1 (5 bases). CDR3 length: 12 residues. V shed 6 bases and J shed 7 bases, with 12 bases lying between them. CDR3 sequence (DNA): TGTGCCAGCAGGCCGGGGCCCGGTGAAGCTTTCTTT. Its translation: CASRPGPGEAFF.

There are many counts of this clonotype. This chain connects TRBV14 to TRBJ1-1, with TRBD1 matching over 11 bases. Germline CDR1 reads SGHDN; CDR2 reads FVKESK. The CDR3 spans 17 residues. V was clipped by 4 bases and J by 4 bases; unmatched bases: 11. CDR3: CASSRVGTGGISTEAFF. The CDR3 region has the DNA TGTGCCAGCAGCCGAGTGGGGACAGGGGGAATTTCCACTGAAGCTTTCTTT.

The V and J genes are TRBV20-1 and TRBJ1-5; D is uncertain. The CDR3 consists of 14 residues. Per germline, CDR1 DFQATT and CDR2 SNEGSKA (reference sequence). The ends were cut back, 1 base at V and 6 bases at J, with 13 bases in the middle. The CDR3 loop reads CSARVQAFSQPQHF. The CDR3 bases are TGCAGTGCTAGAGTTCAGGCGTTTAGTCAGCCCCAGCATTTT.

The sample holds many counts of this clonotype. The V call is TRBV12-3 or TRBV12-4, the J call TRBJ2-7, with D possibly TRBD1 on 5 matching bases. V was trimmed by 7 bases and J by 5 bases, leaving 12 bases between them. The CDR3 loop spans 12 amino acids. CDR3 sequence reads: CASTKGSHEQYF. CDR3 in DNA: TGTGCCAGCACAAAGGGGTCCCACGAGCAGTACTTC.

The V gene is TRBV7-2, the J gene TRBJ2-1; 12 bases map to TRBD2. This CDR3 has 17 residues. J lost 0 bases, V lost 5 bases, and 5 bases had no gene match. Germline V gene lookup returns CDR1 SGHTA and CDR2 FQGNSA. CDR3 DNA: TGTGCCAGCAGCCCGACTAGCGGGGGCCTCTCCTACAATGAGCAGTTCTTC. This encodes CASSPTSGGLSYNEQFF.

This clonotype was seen at least ten times. J is TRBJ2-1 and V is TRBV7-2, with unresolved D. In germline, CDR1 is SGHTA, CDR2 FQGNSA. The V end was cut by 1 base, the J end by 4 bases, with 11 bases between. CDR3 size: 15 residues. This CDR3 is CASSLGAEDYNEQFF. For the CDR3, the DNA is TGTGCCAGCAGCTTAGGAGCCGAGGATTACAATGAGCAGTTCTTC.

This clonotype was counted many times. This rearrangement joins TRBV28 to TRBJ1-4; TRBD1 might be the D (5 bases). V dropped 6 bases and J dropped 8 bases, with 22 bases sitting between them. The CDR3 length is 16 residues. Germline CDR1 is MDHEN and CDR2 is SYDVKM. The CDR3 reads CASRKGRGTGEEKLFF. In DNA form, the CDR3 reads TGTGCCAGCAGGAAAGGGAGGGGCACGGGAGAGGAAAAACTGTTTTTT.

V is TRBV14 and J is TRBJ1-1; no definite D call. CDR3 size: 11 residues. The germline V gene encodes CDR1 SGHDN and CDR2 FVKESK. Trimming took 1 base from V and 6 from J, leaving 3 bases between them. The CDR3 region has the DNA TGTGCCAGCAGCCAAGTGTCTGAAGCTTTCTTT. Protein product: CASSQVSEAFF.